Following are 8 T cell receptor beta chains from one sample sequenced in a study of T-cell reconstitution after alpha-beta-depleted transplantation in children. Regarding the study as a whole: T cells produced anew were the main source of T-cell counts and diversity one year after transplant.

Unique molecular identifiers were used in preparing the TCRbeta library. MiXCR, run by TCRdb on the PCR reads, gives a single entry per CDR3 protein. The repertoire holds about 300,000 distinct CDR3 sequences, almost 8% seen once, with approximately 9.6% in the top ten. Which antigens these TCRs recognize remains unknown. Source: peripheral blood, taken 360 days after TCRalphabeta/CD19-depleted stem cell transplant. The origin of the receptors is a female patient aged 2-9 years who had a stem cell transplant for Fanconi anemia, so the T cells may come from the graft donor.

This clonotype appeared a few times. The chain uses TRBV14 and TRBJ1-2; no reliable D call. The CDR3 loop spans 14 amino acids. Trimming removed 0 bases from V and 4 bases from J, with 9 bases in between. Germline V CDR1 and CDR2: SGHDN, FVKESK. CDR3 coding DNA: TGTGCCAGCAGCCAAGATCAGTCAGGCTATGGCTACACCTTC. Its translation is CASSQDQSGYGYTF.

Only a few counts were recorded for this clonotype. The V call is TRBV20-1, the J call TRBJ2-3, with D maybe TRBD2 (7 bases). The germline V and J ends were trimmed by 6 bases and 9 bases, with 19 bases remaining between them. In germline, CDR1 is DFQATT, CDR2 SNEGSKA (reference sequence). The CDR3 runs to 13 residues. This CDR3 reads CSAKGGLESTQYF. CDR3 DNA: TGCAGTGCGAAGGGGGGGCTTGAGTCCACGCAGTATTTT.

The table lists this clonotype with a few counts. The V gene is TRBV7-9, the J gene TRBJ2-7, with TRBD2 matching 7 bases. CDR1 is SEHNR, CDR2 FQNEAQ, per germline (reference sequence). J lost 0 bases, V lost 2 bases, and 7 bases had no gene match. The length of the CDR3 is 16 residues. The CDR3 sequence: CASSLLGGHGSYEQYV. The DNA for the CDR3 is TGTGCCAGCAGCTTACTGGGAGGGCACGGCTCCTACGAGCAGTACGTC.

This clonotype was seen many times. The chain recombines TRBV2 with TRBJ1-5; D is undetermined. The V end was cut by 0 bases, the J end by 4 bases, with 7 bases between. Germline lookup yields CDR1 SNHLY and CDR2 FYNNEI. The CDR3 has 14 amino acids. CDR3: CASSEAGPNQPQHF. The DNA of the CDR3 is TGTGCCAGCAGTGAAGCCGGACCAAATCAGCCCCAGCATTTT.

This clonotype was counted at least ten times. The chain recombines TRBV20-1 with TRBJ2-5; D might be TRBD2 (6 bases). With 6 bases removed from V and 1 base from J, the gap between germline ends came to 24 bases. CDR1 and CDR2 from the germline V gene are DFQATT and SNEGSKA (reference sequence). The CDR3 length is 17 residues. CDR3 amino acids: CSAIISTGRLLQETQYF. For the CDR3, the DNA is TGCAGTGCCATTATCAGTACGGGGAGGCTTCTCCAAGAGACCCAGTACTTC.

The chain combines TRBV9 with TRBJ1-2; 7 bases fit TRBD1. Trimming cost V 3 bases and J 6 bases; bases outside gene matches: 11. Germline V lookup: CDR1 SGDLS, CDR2 YYNGEE. The CDR3 runs to 15 residues. CDR3 coding DNA: TGTGCCAGCAGCGAGACAGGGCCAGAAGGAGATGGCTACACCTTC. Amino acids: CASSETGPEGDGYTF.

Comment on this clonotype: A much bigger clone sits one base away, suggesting this may be a read error. V and J are TRBV7-8 and TRBJ2-1; D gene uncertain. The germline CDR1 and CDR2 sequences are SGHVS and FQNEAQ. This CDR3 has 12 amino acids. V was pared by 5 bases and J by 12 bases, with 14 bases between. The CDR3 loop reads CASSLIKGRQFF. The CDR3 DNA sequence: TGTGCCAGCAGCCTCATCAAGGGAAGGCAGTTCTTC.

This clonotype appeared many times. The chain links TRBV24-1 to TRBJ2-1; D perhaps matches TRBD1 (5 bases). The V end was cut by 9 bases, the J end by 4 bases, with 18 bases between. Germline values: CDR1 KGHDR, CDR2 SFDVKD. The CDR3 contains 15 residues. The CDR3 loop reads CATSRGRQPYNEQFF. CDR3 nucleotides: TGTGCCACCTCCCGCGGAAGACAGCCTTACAATGAGCAGTTCTTC.